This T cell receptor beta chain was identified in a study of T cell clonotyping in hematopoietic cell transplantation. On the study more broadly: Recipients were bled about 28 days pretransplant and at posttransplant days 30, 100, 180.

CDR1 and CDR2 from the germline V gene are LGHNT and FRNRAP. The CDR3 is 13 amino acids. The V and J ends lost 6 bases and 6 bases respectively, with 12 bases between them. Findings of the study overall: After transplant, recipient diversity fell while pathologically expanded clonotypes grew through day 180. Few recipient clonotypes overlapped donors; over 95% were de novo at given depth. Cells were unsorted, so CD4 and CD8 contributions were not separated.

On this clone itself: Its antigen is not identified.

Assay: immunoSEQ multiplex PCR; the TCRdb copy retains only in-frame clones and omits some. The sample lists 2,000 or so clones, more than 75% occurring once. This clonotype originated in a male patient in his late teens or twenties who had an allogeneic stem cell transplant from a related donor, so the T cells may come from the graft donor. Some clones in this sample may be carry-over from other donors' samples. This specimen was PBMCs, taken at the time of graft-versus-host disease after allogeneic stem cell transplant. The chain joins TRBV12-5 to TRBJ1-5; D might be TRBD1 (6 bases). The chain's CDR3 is CASGTGIPQPQHF. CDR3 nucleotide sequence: TGTGCTAGTGGCACAGGGATTCCTCAGCCCCAGCATTTT.